What follows describes a single T cell receptor beta chain. The antigen remains unidentified. The template used for profiling TCR beta VDJ and CDR3 was genomic DNA. One entry per CDR3 protein, called by TCRdb with MiXCR from the reads. This sample has roughly 250,000 distinct CDR3 sequences, with 47% found just once. The length of the CDR3 is 18 residues. The V and J ends lost 0 bases and 0 bases, in that order; junction bases with no gene match: 6. CDR1 and CDR2 (germline): SGHVS, FNYEAQ. CD8+CD57+ cell expansion had been shown by flow cytometry in patients chosen for sequencing. By the time of blood sampling, patients had still received no therapy. The data derive from a study of CD8+CD57+ T cells in acquired aplastic anemia. Background on the study: Sorting CD4+ and CD8+ cells gave DNA averaging around 3 ug. Study results and limitations: Almost 30 CD8+ CDR3 sequences occurred in both the patients and the controls.

This TCR was recovered from a human donor with aplastic anemia. This chain links TRBV7-6 with TRBJ2-1; TRBD2 matches at 9 bases. Sequencing was done on a sample of sorted CD4+, CD8+, or CD8+CD57+ T cells (not recorded which) from PBMCs. The CDR3 sequence: CASSLAPSGVSSYNEQFF. CDR3 DNA: TGTGCCAGCAGCTTAGCGCCTAGCGGGGTCAGCTCCTACAATGAGCAGTTCTTC.